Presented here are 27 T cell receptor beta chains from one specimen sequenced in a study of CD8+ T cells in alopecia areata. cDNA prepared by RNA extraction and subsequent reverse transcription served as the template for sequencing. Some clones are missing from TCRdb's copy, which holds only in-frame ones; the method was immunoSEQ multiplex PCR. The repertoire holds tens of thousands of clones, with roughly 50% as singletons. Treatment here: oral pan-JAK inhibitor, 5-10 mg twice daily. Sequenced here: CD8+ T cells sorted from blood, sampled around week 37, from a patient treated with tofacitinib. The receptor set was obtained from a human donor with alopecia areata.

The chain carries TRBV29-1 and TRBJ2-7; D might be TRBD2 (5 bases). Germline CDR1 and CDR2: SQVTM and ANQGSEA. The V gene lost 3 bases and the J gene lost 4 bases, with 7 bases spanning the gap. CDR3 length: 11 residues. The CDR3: CSVELAYEQYF. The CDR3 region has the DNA TGCAGCGTTGAGTTAGCGTACGAGCAGTACTTC.

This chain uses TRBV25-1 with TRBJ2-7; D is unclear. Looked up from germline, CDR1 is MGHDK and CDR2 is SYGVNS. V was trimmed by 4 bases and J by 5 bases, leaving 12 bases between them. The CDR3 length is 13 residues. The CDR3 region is CASSVGLGHEQYF. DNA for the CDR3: TGTGCCAGCAGTGTTGGGCTTGGTCACGAGCAGTACTTC.

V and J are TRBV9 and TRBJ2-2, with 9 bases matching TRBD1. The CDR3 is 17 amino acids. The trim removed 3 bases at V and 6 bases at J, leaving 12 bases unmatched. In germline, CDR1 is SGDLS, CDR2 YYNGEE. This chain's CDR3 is CASSGRTGASRAGELFF. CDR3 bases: TGTGCCAGCAGCGGACGGACAGGGGCAAGCCGGGCCGGGGAGCTGTTTTTT.

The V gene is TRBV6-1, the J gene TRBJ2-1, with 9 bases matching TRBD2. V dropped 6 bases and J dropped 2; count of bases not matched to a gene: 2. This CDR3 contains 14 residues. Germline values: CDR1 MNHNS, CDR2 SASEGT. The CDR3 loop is CASRSSGTYNEQFF. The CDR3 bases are TGTGCCAGCAGGTCTAGCGGGACCTACAATGAGCAGTTCTTC.

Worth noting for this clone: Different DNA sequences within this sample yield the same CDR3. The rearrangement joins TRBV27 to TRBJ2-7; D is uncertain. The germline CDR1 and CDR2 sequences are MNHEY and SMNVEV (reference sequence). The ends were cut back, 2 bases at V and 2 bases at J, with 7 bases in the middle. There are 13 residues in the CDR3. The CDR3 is CASSLGGTYEQYF. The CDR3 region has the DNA TGTGCCAGCAGTTTAGGCGGCACCTACGAGCAGTACTTC.

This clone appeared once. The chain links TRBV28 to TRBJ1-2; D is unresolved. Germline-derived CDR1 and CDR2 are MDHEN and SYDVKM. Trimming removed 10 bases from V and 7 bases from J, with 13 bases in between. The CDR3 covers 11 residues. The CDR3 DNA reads TGTGCCATGCGGGTGGGATCTGGCTACACCTTC. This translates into CAMRVGSGYTF.

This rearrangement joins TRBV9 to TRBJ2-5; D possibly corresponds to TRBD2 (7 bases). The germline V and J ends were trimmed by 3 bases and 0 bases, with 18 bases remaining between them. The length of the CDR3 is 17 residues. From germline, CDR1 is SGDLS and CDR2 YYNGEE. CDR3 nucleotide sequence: TGTGCCAGCAGCGAAAGAGGGCGGGGGACAAACCAAGAGACCCAGTACTTC. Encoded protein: CASSERGRGTNQETQYF. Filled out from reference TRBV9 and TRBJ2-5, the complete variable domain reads DSGVTQTPKHLITATGQRVTLRCSPRSGDLSVYWYQQSLDQGLQFLIQYYNGEERAKGNILERFSAQQFPDLHSELNLSSLELGDSALYFCASSERGRGTNQETQYFGPGTRLLVL.

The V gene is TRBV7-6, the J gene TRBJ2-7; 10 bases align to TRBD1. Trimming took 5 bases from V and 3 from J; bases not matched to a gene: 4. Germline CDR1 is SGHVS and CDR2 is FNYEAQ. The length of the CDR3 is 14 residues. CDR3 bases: TGTGCCAGCAGCCGACGGACAGGGGGCTACGAGCAGTACTTC. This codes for CASSRRTGGYEQYF.

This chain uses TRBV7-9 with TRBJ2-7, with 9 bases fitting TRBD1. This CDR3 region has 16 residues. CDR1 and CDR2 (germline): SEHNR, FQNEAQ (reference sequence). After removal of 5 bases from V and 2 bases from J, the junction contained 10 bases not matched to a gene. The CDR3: CASSTQPGQGTYEQYF. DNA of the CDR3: TGTGCCAGCAGCACCCAACCGGGACAGGGCACCTACGAGCAGTACTTC.

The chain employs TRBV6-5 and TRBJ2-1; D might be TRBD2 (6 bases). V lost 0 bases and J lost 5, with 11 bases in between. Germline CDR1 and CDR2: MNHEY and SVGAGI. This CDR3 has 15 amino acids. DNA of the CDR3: TGTGCCAGCAGTTACTCGGGACTCCCCAACAATGAGCAGTTCTTC. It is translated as CASSYSGLPNNEQFF.

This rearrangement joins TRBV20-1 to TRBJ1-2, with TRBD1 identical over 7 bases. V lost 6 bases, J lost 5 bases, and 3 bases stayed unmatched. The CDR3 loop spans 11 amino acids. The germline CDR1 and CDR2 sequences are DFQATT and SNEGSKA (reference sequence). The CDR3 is CSALQGYGYTF. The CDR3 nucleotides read TGCAGTGCATTACAGGGGTATGGCTACACCTTC.

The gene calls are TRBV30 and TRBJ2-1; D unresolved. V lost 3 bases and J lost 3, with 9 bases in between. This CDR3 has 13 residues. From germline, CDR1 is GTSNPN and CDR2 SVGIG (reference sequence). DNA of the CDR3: TGTGCCTGGAGGCTAGATGACTACAATGAGCAGTTCTTC. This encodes CAWRLDDYNEQFF.

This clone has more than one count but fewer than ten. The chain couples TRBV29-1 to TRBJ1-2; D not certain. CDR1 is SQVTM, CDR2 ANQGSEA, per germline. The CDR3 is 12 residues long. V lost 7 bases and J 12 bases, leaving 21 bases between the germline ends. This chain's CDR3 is CSAAADKNEDTF. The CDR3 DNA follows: TGCAGCGCCGCGGCCGACAAGAATGAGGACACCTTC.

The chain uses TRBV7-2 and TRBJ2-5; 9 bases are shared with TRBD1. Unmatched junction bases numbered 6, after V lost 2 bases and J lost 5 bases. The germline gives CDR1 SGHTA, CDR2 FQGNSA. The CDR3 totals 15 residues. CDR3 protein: CASSLRGTGFETQYF. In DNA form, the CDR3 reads TGTGCCAGCAGCTTACGGGGGACAGGGTTCGAGACCCAGTACTTC. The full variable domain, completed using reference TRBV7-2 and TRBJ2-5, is GAGVSQSPSNKVTEKGKDVELRCDPISGHTALYWYRQSLGQGLEFLIYFQGNSAPDKSGLPSDRFSAERTGGSVSTLTIQRTQQEDSAVYLCASSLRGTGFETQYFGPGTRLLVL.

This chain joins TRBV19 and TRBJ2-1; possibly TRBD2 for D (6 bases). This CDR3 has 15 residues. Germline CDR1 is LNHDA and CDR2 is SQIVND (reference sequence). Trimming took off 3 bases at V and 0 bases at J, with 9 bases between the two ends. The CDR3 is CASSIPGSSYNEQFF. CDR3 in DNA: TGTGCCAGTAGTATCCCCGGGAGCTCCTACAATGAGCAGTTCTTC.

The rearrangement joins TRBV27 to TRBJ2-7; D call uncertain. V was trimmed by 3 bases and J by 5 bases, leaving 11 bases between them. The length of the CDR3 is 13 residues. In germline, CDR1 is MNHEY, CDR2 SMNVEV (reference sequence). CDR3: CASSLDPLDEQYF. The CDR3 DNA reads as TGTGCCAGCAGTTTGGACCCTTTGGACGAGCAGTACTTC.

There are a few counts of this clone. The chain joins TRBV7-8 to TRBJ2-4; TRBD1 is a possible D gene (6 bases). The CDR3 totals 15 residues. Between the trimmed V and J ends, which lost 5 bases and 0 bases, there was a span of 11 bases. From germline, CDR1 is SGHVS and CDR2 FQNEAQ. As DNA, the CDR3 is TGTGCCAGCAGCCCGGACAGTTCAGCCAAAAACATTCAGTACTTC. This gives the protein CASSPDSSAKNIQYF.

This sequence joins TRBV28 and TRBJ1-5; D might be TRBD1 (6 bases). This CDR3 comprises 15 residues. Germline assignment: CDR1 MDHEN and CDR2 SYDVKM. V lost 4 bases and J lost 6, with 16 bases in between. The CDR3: CASSYVPGAGQPQHF. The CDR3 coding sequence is TGTGCCAGCAGTTACGTCCCGGGGGCTGGTCAGCCCCAGCATTTT.

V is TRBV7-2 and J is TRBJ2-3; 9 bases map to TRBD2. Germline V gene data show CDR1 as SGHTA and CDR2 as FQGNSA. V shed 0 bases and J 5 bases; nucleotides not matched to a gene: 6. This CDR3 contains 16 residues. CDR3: CASSLAGREGRDTQYF. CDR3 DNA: TGTGCCAGCAGCTTAGCGGGGCGGGAGGGAAGAGATACGCAGTATTTT.

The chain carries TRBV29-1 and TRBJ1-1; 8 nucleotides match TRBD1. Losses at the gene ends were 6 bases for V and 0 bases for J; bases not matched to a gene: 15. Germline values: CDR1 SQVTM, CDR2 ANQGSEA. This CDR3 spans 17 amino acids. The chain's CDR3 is CSVTGQGLSLMNTEAFF. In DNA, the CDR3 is TGCAGCGTCACAGGACAGGGTTTATCTTTGATGAACACTGAAGCTTTCTTT.

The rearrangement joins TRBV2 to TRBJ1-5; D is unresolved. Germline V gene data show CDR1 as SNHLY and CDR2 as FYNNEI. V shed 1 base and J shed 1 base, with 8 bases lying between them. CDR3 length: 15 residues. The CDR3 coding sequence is TGTGCCAGCAGTGAAGTGTTTCCCAGCAATCAGCCCCAGCATTTT. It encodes CASSEVFPSNQPQHF.

In nucleotides, the CDR3 is TGCAGCGTCCGGGACAGGGCCCCGGGGAGCTATGGCTACACCTTC. This encodes CSVRDRAPGSYGYTF. The chain recombines TRBV29-1 with TRBJ1-2; 9 nucleotides align to TRBD1. With 6 bases clipped from V and 4 bases from J, the junction kept 12 bases outside the gene matches. The CDR3 loop spans 15 amino acids. Germline-derived CDR1 and CDR2 are SQVTM and ANQGSEA.

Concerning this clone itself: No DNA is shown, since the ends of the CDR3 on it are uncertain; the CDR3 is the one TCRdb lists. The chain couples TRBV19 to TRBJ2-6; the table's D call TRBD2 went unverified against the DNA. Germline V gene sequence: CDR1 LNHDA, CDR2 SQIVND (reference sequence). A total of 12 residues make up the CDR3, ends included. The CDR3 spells CASTSGANVLTF.

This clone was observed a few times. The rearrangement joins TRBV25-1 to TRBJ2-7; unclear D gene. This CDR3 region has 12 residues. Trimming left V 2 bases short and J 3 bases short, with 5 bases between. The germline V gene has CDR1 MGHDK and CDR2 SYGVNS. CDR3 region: CASSEPGYEQYF. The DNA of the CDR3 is TGTGCCAGCAGTGAACCCGGCTACGAGCAGTACTTC.

The CDR3 DNA sequence: TGTGCCTGGAGAAAGGGACTAGCGGGAGGGCCCGAGTTCTTC. This translates into CAWRKGLAGGPEFF. The chain employs TRBV30 and TRBJ2-1; 16 bases align to TRBD2. Germline V gene sequence: CDR1 GTSNPN, CDR2 SVGIG (reference sequence). Trimming took 3 bases from V and 14 from J; bases not matched to a gene: 7. The length of the CDR3 is 14 residues.

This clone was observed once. The CDR3 DNA reads as TGCGCCAGCAGCTTGAGTTTTTATTCCCAAATGAACACTGAAGCTTTCTTT. This gives the protein CASSLSFYSQMNTEAFF. J is TRBJ1-1 and V is TRBV5-1, with no clear D. The germline V gene has CDR1 SGHRS and CDR2 YFSETQ. V was shortened by 1 base and J by 0 bases, with 16 bases between the two germline ends. This CDR3 contains 17 residues.

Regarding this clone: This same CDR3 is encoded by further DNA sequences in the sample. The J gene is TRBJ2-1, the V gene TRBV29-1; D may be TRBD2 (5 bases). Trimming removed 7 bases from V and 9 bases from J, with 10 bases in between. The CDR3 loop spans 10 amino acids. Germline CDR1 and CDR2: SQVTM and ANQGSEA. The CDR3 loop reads CSGGSSEQFF. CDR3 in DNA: TGCAGCGGAGGGTCGAGTGAGCAGTTCTTC.